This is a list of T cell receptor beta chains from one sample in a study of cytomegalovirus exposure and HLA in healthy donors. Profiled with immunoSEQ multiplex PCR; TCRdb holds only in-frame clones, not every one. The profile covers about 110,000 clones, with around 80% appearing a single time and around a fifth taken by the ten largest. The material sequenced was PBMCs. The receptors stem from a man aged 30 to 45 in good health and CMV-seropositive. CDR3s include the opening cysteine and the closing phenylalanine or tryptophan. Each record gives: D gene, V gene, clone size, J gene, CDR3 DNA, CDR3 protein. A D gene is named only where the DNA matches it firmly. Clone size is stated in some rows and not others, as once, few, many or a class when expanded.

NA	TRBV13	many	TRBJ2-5	TGTGCCAGCAGCTCAAACCAAGAGACCCAGTACTTC	CASSSNQETQYF
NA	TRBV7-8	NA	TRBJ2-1	TGTGCCAGCAGCTTATTCGACTATGAGCAGTTCTTC	CASSLFDYEQFF
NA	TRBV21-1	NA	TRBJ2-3	TGTGCCAGCAGCAAGCGACTAGCGGGAGGCCCAGATACGCAGTATTTT	CASSKRLAGGPDTQYF
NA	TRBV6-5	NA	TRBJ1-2	TGTGCCAGCAGCTCCAGCGAGATCTATGGCTACACCTTC	CASSSSEIYGYTF
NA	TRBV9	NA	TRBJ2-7	TGTGCCAGCAGCGCGTTTAGCGGAGCAACCTACGAGCAGTACTTC	CASSAFSGATYEQYF
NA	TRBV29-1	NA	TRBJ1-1	TGCAGCGTTGAAGCAACGGGATCTGAAGCTTTCTTT	CSVEATGSEAFF
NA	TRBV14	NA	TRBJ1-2	TGTGCCAGCAGCCAGAGTTCCGGCTATGGCTACACCTTC	CASSQSSGYGYTF
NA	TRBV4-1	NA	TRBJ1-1	TGCGCCAGCAGCCAAGGTACAGGGACTGAAGCTTTCTTT	CASSQGTGTEAFF
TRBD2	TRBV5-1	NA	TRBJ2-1	TGCGCCAGCAGCTTGATAACTAGCGGGGGGGCTTTAGAGCAGTTCTTC	CASSLITSGGALEQFF
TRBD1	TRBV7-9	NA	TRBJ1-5	TGTTCCAGCAGCCCTGGGACAGGGAATCAGCCCCAGCATTTT	CSSSPGTGNQPQHF
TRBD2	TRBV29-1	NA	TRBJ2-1	TGCAGCGCCCTCGGGACTAGCGGGGGCCCTAGCTCCTACAATGAGCAGTTCTTC	CSALGTSGGPSSYNEQFF
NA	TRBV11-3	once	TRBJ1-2	TGTGCCAGCAGCTTAGGGTACAGGGAACCCTATGGCTACACCTTC	CASSLGYREPYGYTF
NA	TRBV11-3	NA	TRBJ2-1	TGTGCCAGCAGCCGGGGTCCGGACAGCCTTTACAATGAGCAGTTCTTC	CASSRGPDSLYNEQFF
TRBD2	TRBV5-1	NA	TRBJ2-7	TGCGCCAGCAGACCCCGGGGGGGCGAGCAGTACTTC	CASRPRGGEQYF
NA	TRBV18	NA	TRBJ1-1	TGTGCCAGCTCACCACCGGGTACAGGGATAATGAACACTGAAGCTTTCTTT	CASSPPGTGIMNTEAFF
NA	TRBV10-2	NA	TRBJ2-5	TGCGCCAGTAGGTTCGGGCGGGCCCACCAAGAGACCCAGTACTTC	CASRFGRAHQETQYF
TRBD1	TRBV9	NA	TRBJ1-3	TGTGCCAGCAGCGACCTTAGACAGGGACCAAACACCATATATTTT	CASSDLRQGPNTIYF
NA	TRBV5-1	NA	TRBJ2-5	TGCGCCAGCAGCTTGGTAAGGACAGAAGAGACCCAGTACTTC	CASSLVRTEETQYF
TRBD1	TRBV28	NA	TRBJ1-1	TGTGCCAGCAGGGGGACAGTGAACACTGAAGCTTTCTTT	CASRGTVNTEAFF
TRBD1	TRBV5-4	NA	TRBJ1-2	TGTGCCAGCAGTCCGAGCACAGGGGGTAACTATGGCTACACCTTC	CASSPSTGGNYGYTF
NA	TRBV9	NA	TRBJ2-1	TGTGCCAGCAAACCGACAGTGGACCGTTACAATGAGCAGTTCTTC	CASKPTVDRYNEQFF
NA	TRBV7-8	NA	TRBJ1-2	TGTGCCAGCACCCTTGACGGGTTGGACTATGGCTACACCTTC	CASTLDGLDYGYTF
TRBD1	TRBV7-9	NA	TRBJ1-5	TGTGCCAGCAGCTCAGGGACAGGGGGCGTCGGTAGCAATCAGCCCCAGCATTTT	CASSSGTGGVGSNQPQHF
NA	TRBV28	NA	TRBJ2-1	TGTGCCAGCAGCCTACTACAGGGTTCGAGCTCCTACAATGAGCAGTTCTTC	CASSLLQGSSSYNEQFF
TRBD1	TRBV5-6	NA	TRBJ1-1	TGTGCCAGCAGCTCGACAGGGATGAACACTGAAGCTTTCTTT	CASSSTGMNTEAFF
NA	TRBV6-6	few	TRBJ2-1	TGTGCCAGCAGATCTTCCCGTGGGGCGGGGTACAATGAGCAGTTCTTC	CASRSSRGAGYNEQFF
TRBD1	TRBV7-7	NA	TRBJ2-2	TGTGCCAGCAGCTTAGCGCTCTTGGGACAGGGAAACACCGGGGAGCTGTTTTTT	CASSLALLGQGNTGELFF
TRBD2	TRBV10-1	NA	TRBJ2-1	TGCGCCAGCCCCCTGCGGGAGGGCCAAGAGCAGTTCTTC	CASPLREGQEQFF
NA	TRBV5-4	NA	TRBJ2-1	TGTGCCAGCAGCTACGACAGCTCCTACAATGAGCAGTTCTTC	CASSYDSSYNEQFF
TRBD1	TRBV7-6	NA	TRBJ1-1	TGTGCCAGCAGCTGGGGACAGGGTTTAACTGAAGCTTTCTTT	CASSWGQGLTEAFF
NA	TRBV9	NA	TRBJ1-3	TGTGCCAGCAGCGCCTACCCCGGGAACTCTGGAAACACCATATATTTT	CASSAYPGNSGNTIYF
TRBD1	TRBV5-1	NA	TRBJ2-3	TGCGCCAGCAGCCTACCAAATCCAGGGGGAGCCGATACGCAGTATTTT	CASSLPNPGGADTQYF
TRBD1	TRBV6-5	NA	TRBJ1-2	TGTGCCAGCACCTACGGACAGGGTAACTATGGCTACACCTTC	CASTYGQGNYGYTF
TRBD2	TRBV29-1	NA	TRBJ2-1	TGCAGCGTTGTCGTAGTAGCGGGAGCAAGTGAGCAGTTCTTC	CSVVVVAGASEQFF
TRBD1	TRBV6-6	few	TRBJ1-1	TGTGCCAGCAGTTCCACAGGGGCTTCTGAAGCTTTCTTT	CASSSTGASEAFF
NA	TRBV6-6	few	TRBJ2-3	TGTGCCAGCAGTCCGCCGGCTCGGGCAGATACGCAGTATTTT	CASSPPARADTQYF
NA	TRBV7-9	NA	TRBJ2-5	TGTGCCAGCAGCCCGGTCGGGGAGACCCAGTACTTC	CASSPVGETQYF
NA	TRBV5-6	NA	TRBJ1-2	TGTGCCAGCAGCTTGGCGGAGACAGGCGGCTATGGCTACACCTTC	CASSLAETGGYGYTF
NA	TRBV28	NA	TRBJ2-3	TGTGCCAGCAGTTTAATATCCCCGGGTACGCAGTATTTT	CASSLISPGTQYF
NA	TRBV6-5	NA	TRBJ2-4	TGTGCCAGCAGTTACTCGAACGGGGGTGACATTCAGTACTTC	CASSYSNGGDIQYF
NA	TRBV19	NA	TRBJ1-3	TGTGCCAGTAGTGTAGACGGCGGCTCTGGAAACACCATATATTTT	CASSVDGGSGNTIYF
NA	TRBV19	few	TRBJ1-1	TGTGCCAGTAGTATAGGGCGGGAATCGAACACTGAAGCTTTCTTT	CASSIGRESNTEAFF
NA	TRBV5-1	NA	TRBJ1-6	TGCGCCAGCAGCTTTGTGTGGGGCAGGGCCAATTCACCCCTCCACTTT	CASSFVWGRANSPLHF
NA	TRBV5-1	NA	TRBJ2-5	TGCGCCAGCAGCCGTTCGAGGTTCCAAGAGACCCAGTACTTC	CASSRSRFQETQYF
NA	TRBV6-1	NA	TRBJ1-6	TGTGCCAGCAGCCCTTCCTCCTATAATTCACCCCTCCACTTT	CASSPSSYNSPLHF
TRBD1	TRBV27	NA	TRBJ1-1	TGTGCCAGCAGTCTAACAGGGGAAGGAAACACTGAAGCTTTCTTT	CASSLTGEGNTEAFF
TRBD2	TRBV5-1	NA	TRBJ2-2	TGCGCCAGCAGCTTAGCACTAGCGGGAGGGGTATTGAACACCGGGGAGCTGTTTTTT	CASSLALAGGVLNTGELFF